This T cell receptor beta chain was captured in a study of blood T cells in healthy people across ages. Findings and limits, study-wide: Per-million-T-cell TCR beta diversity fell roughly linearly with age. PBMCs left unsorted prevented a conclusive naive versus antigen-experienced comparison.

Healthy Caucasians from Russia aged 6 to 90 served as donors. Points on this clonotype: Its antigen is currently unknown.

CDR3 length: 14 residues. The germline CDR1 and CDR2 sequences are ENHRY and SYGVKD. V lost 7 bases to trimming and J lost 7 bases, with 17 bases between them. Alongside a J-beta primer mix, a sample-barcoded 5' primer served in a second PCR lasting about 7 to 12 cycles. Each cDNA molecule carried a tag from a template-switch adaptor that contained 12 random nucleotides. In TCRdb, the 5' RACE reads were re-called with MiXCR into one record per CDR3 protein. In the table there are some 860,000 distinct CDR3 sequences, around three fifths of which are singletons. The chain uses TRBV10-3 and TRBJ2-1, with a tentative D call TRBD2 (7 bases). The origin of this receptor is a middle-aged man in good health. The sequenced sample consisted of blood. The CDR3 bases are TGTGCCATCACCGGACGGGGGGCGCGTAATGAGCAGTTCTTC. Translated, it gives CAITGRGARNEQFF.